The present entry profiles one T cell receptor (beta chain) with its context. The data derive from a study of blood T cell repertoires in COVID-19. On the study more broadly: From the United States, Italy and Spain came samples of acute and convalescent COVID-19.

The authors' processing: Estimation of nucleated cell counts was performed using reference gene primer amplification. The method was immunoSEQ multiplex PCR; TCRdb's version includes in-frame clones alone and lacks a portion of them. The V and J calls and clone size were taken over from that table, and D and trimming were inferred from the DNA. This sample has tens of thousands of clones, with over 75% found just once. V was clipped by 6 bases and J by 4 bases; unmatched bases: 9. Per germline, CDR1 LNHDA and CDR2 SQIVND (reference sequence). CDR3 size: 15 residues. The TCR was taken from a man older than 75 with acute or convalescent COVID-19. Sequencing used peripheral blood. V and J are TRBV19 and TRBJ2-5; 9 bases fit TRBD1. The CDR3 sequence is CASSPGTGKPETQYF. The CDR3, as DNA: TGTGCCAGTAGCCCCGGGACAGGGAAACCAGAGACCCAGTACTTC. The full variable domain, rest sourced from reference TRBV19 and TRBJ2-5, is DGGITQSPKYLFRKEGQNVTLSCEQNLNHDAMYWYRQDPGQGLRLIYYSQIVNDFQKGDIAEGYSVSREKKESFPLTVTSAQKNPTAFYLCASSPGTGKPETQYFGPGTRLLVL.